The subject of this entry is one T cell receptor beta chain. Trimming shortened V by 8 bases and J by 7 bases, and 15 bases separated the two germline ends. This CDR3 is built from 12 residues. Germline values: CDR1 MGHDK, CDR2 SYGVNS. The sample comes from a study of response to subunit inactivated influenza vaccine. A single record per CDR3 protein comes from TCRdb applying MiXCR to the RT-PCR reads. Of hundreds of thousands of distinct CDR3 sequences listed, 15% to 18% are singletons. The gene calls are TRBV25-1 and TRBJ2-7; weak D call: TRBD2 (6 bases). The origin of this receptor is a man aged 45 to 65 who received an inactivated influenza vaccine. The specimen was PBMCs from blood, collected approximately 13 days after vaccination. DNA of the CDR3: TGTGCCAGCCGGGACTTCCGTGGAGAGCAGTACTTC. Protein: CASRDFRGEQYF.